Below, 26 T cell receptor beta chains from the same sample are listed, as sequenced in a study of blood T cells in healthy people across ages (dated by TCRdb to 2015 to 2017). Receptor amplification or capture employed 5' RACE. The sequencer was an Illumina HiSeq 2500. A second 7 to 11 cycle PCR used a sample-barcoded 5' primer and a J-beta primer mix. TCRdb ran its own pipeline on the public reads, namely fastp trimming at Q25 and MiXCR clone calling, and kept in-frame beta chains. For every CDR3 protein sequence, its rows merge into one entry that carries the most common genes and DNA. The sample table lists just over 1 million distinct CDR3 sequences, 40% to 55% of them with a count of one. The top ten hold approximately 17% of the sample. The sample comprised blood. Receptors were obtained from an older woman in good health.

The genes are TRBV9 and TRBJ2-5; 11 bases are shared with TRBD2. Germline V gives CDR1 SGDLS, CDR2 YYNGEE. V lost 6 bases and J lost 11; bases outside the gene matches: 15. The CDR3 has 15 residues. CDR3 protein: CASNPNSGRASEQYF. The CDR3 DNA reads TGTGCCAGCAACCCCAATAGCGGGAGGGCCTCGGAGCAGTACTTC.

This clonotype showed up just a few times. The gene calls are TRBV18 and TRBJ1-2; tentative D call: TRBD1 (5 bases). Trimming removed 2 bases from V and 5 bases from J, with 15 bases in between. This CDR3 is built from 15 residues. Germline CDR1 KGHSH, CDR2 LQKENI. The CDR3 loop is CASSPFGAPDYGYTF. CDR3 sequence (DNA): TGTGCCAGCTCACCATTCGGGGCCCCGGATTATGGCTACACCTTC.

The V call is TRBV7-2, the J call TRBJ2-1; 14 bases agree with TRBD2. With V trimmed by 1 base and J by 6 bases, 8 bases remained unmatched. CDR1 SGHTA and CDR2 FQGNSA come from the germline V gene. The CDR3 has 18 residues. The DNA for the CDR3 is TGTGCCAGCAGCTTAGTGACCCCGGGACTAGCGGGAGTCAATGAGCAGTTCTTC. It translates to CASSLVTPGLAGVNEQFF.

This clonotype turned up a few times. CDR3 protein: CASSLALASIYEQYF. Written as DNA, the CDR3 is TGCGCCAGCAGCTTGGCCCTAGCGAGTATCTACGAGCAGTACTTC. This sequence joins TRBV5-1 and TRBJ2-7; TRBD2 might be the D (6 bases). CDR3 length: 15 residues. V was clipped by 0 bases and J by 3 bases, with 13 bases between them. The V gene's germline CDR1 is SGHRS and CDR2 YFSETQ.

This clonotype was observed a handful of times. The V gene is TRBV6-5, the J gene TRBJ2-1; 8 bases align to TRBD1. There are 14 residues in the CDR3. Germline V gene data show CDR1 as MNHEY and CDR2 as SVGAGI. V gave up 10 bases and J gave up 4 bases; unmatched junction bases: 9. The CDR3 here is CATGDRGTYNEQFF. The CDR3 DNA reads as TGTGCCACTGGAGACAGGGGAACTTACAATGAGCAGTTCTTC.

Many counts were recorded for this clonotype. The chain is built from TRBV5-1 and TRBJ2-5; unclear D gene. The CDR3 totals 14 residues. CDR1 is SGHRS and CDR2 is YFSETQ in the germline V gene. Trimming removed 1 base from V and 1 base from J, with 8 bases in between. For the CDR3, the DNA is TGCGCCAGCAGCTTGCCAGACCCCCAAGAGACCCAGTACTTC. Its translation is CASSLPDPQETQYF.

The chain has TRBV5-5 and TRBJ2-6; D is unclear. The CDR3 has 15 amino acids. Germline CDR1 SGHKS, CDR2 YYEKEE (reference sequence). Between the trimmed V and J ends, which lost 4 bases and 0 bases, there was a span of 8 bases. CDR3 in DNA: TGTGCCAGCAGCCCCTGGGCCTCTGGGGCCAACGTCCTGACTTTC. Its translation is CASSPWASGANVLTF.

This clonotype was picked up a small number of times. The chain uses TRBV29-1 and TRBJ2-3; D is perhaps TRBD1 or TRBD2 (5 bases each). Between the trimmed V and J ends, which lost 4 bases and 2 bases, there was a span of 13 bases. CDR1 is SQVTM and CDR2 is ANQGSEA in the germline V gene. There are 14 residues in the CDR3. Here the CDR3 reads CSVGPGPITDTQYF. For the CDR3, the DNA is TGCAGCGTTGGGCCGGGACCGATCACAGATACGCAGTATTTT.

The chain has TRBV20-1 and TRBJ2-4, with 8 bases matching TRBD1. The CDR3 contains 15 residues. Per the germline V gene, CDR1 is DFQATT and CDR2 is SNEGSKA (reference sequence). V lost 0 bases and J lost 3; bases outside the gene matches: 4. CDR3 DNA: TGCAGTGCTAGAGAGCAGGGGGCGATCAAAAACATTCAGTACTTC. Translation: CSAREQGAIKNIQYF.

The V gene is TRBV5-1, the J gene TRBJ2-7; D possibly uses TRBD1 or TRBD2 (5 bases each). The V end was cut by 0 bases, the J end by 7 bases, with 32 bases between. CDR1 and CDR2 (germline): SGHRS, YFSETQ. The CDR3 runs to 20 residues. The CDR3 loop is CASSLAAGWGNGVRYNEQYF. CDR3 DNA sequence: TGCGCCAGCAGCTTGGCCGCCGGCTGGGGGAACGGGGTACGTTACAATGAGCAGTACTTC. Full variable domain (outside the CDR3, taken from reference TRBV5-1 and TRBJ2-7): KAGVTQTPRYLIKTRGQQVTLSCSPISGHRSVSWYQQTPGQGLQFLFEYFSETQRNKGNFPGRFSGRQFSNSRSEMNVSTLELGDSALYLCASSLAAGWGNGVRYNEQYFGPGTRLTVT.

The chain uses TRBV13 and TRBJ2-7, with 8 bases aligning to TRBD1. The end of the DNA is better explained by TRBJ2-5, so the J call may be wrong. CDR1 is PRHDT, CDR2 FYEKMQ, per germline (reference sequence). The CDR3 covers 15 residues. CDR3 coding DNA: TGTGCCAGCAGCTCCCAGCAGGGGGCTGGTGAGACCCAGTACTTC. This encodes CASSSQQGAGETQYF.

This clonotype showed up just once. The rearrangement joins TRBV5-6 to TRBJ2-4, with TRBD1 as a possible D gene (5 bases). This CDR3 has 16 residues. V was cut by 4 bases and J by 0 bases, with 14 bases left in between. CDR1 is SGHDT and CDR2 is YYEEEE in the germline V gene. This CDR3 is CASSPTTDLAKNIQYF. CDR3 sequence (DNA): TGTGCCAGCAGCCCCACGACAGACTTAGCCAAAAACATTCAGTACTTC.

The genes are TRBV5-1 and TRBJ2-1; 14 bases agree with TRBD2. Per germline, CDR1 SGHRS and CDR2 YFSETQ. J lost 9 bases, V lost 4 bases, and 12 bases had no gene match. The CDR3 spans 17 residues. CDR3 region: CASSLPGLAGGVTEQFF. CDR3 DNA sequence: TGCGCCAGCAGCCTCCCCGGACTAGCGGGAGGAGTTACTGAGCAGTTCTTC.

The chain couples TRBV27 to TRBJ2-3; 10 nucleotides line up with TRBD1. Losses at the gene ends were 4 bases for V and 3 bases for J; bases not matched to a gene: 10. CDR1 MNHEY and CDR2 SMNVEV come from the germline V gene (reference sequence). The CDR3 spans 17 residues. The CDR3 spells CASSSPLGTGETDTQYF. The CDR3 DNA follows: TGTGCCAGCAGTTCACCCCTGGGGACAGGGGAAACAGATACGCAGTATTTT.

The chain employs TRBV5-1 and TRBJ1-6, with D unresolved. The germline V and J ends were trimmed by 4 bases and 10 bases, with 12 bases remaining between them. The germline CDR1 and CDR2 sequences are SGHRS and YFSETQ. The CDR3 is 13 residues long. CDR3 region: CASSDTSASPLHF. As DNA, the CDR3 is TGCGCCAGCAGCGACACAAGCGCGTCACCCCTCCACTTT.

The chain couples TRBV18 to TRBJ2-1; D gene ambiguous. Near its end, the DNA agrees better with TRBJ2-7, so the J call may be wrong. The CDR3 has 15 amino acids. CDR1 and CDR2 from the germline V gene are KGHSH and LQKENI. Here the CDR3 reads CASSPFKGSYNEQYF. CDR3 bases: TGTGCCAGCTCGCCGTTCAAAGGCTCCTACAATGAGCAGTACTTC.

This chain joins TRBV6-4 and TRBJ2-7; 8 nucleotides line up with TRBD2. Trimming at V came to 2 bases and at J to 3 bases, leaving 9 bases not matched to a gene. The CDR3 is 16 residues long. From germline, CDR1 is MRHNA and CDR2 SNTAGT. The CDR3 region is CASSDPPGLELYEQYF. The CDR3 bases are TGTGCCAGCAGTGACCCCCCGGGACTAGAGCTCTACGAGCAGTACTTC.

This clonotype showed up just a few times. The CDR3 sequence is CSAQGALDYGYTF. DNA for the CDR3: TGCAGTGCCCAGGGGGCGCTGGACTATGGCTACACCTTC. The chain couples TRBV20-1 to TRBJ1-2; 8 bases are a match to TRBD1. After removal of 6 bases from V and 3 bases from J, the junction contained 6 bases not matched to a gene. Germline V lookup: CDR1 DFQATT, CDR2 SNEGSKA (reference sequence). The length of the CDR3 is 13 residues.

Notes on this clonotype: The junction differs from germline at one of its ends, possibly a read error. J is TRBJ2-3 and V is TRBV7-2, with 7 bases fitting TRBD2. CDR1 and CDR2 from the germline V gene are SGHTA and FQGNSA. This CDR3 contains 15 residues. CDR3 bases: TGTGTCAGCAGCTTAGTTAGCGGGAGCACAGATACGCAGTATTTT. It codes for CVSSLVSGSTDTQYF.

This rearrangement joins TRBV5-1 to TRBJ2-7, with D hard to call. V lost 0 bases and J lost 0, with 10 bases in between. Germline V gene lookup returns CDR1 SGHRS and CDR2 YFSETQ. The CDR3 length is 15 residues. CDR3 in amino acids: CASSLVSASSYEQYF. The CDR3 coding sequence is TGCGCCAGCAGCTTGGTCTCGGCCAGCTCCTACGAGCAGTACTTC.

The rearrangement uses TRBV27 and TRBJ1-6; TRBD1 matches at 7 bases. The V segment lost 7 bases and the J segment 10 bases; nucleotides outside the gene matches: 10. Germline lookup yields CDR1 MNHEY and CDR2 SMNVEV (reference sequence). CDR3 length: 14 residues. The CDR3 region has the DNA TGTGCCAGCACAAATACAGGGGCTAACTCACCCCTCCACTTT. It is translated as CASTNTGANSPLHF.

This chain uses TRBV5-5 with TRBJ1-5; D possibly corresponds to TRBD1 (6 bases). The CDR3 consists of 15 residues. Trimming cost V 3 bases and J 7 bases, with 17 bases left between them. Per germline, CDR1 SGHKS and CDR2 YYEKEE (reference sequence). The CDR3 DNA is TGTGCCAGCAGCTCCCTAGCGGGGGCTCACCAGCCCCAGCATTTT. Translating gives CASSSLAGAHQPQHF.

The V and J genes are TRBV5-1 and TRBJ2-6; D unresolved. The CDR3 spans 13 residues. Germline V gene data show CDR1 as SGHRS and CDR2 as YFSETQ. The V and J ends lost 6 bases and 2 bases respectively, with 6 bases between them. CDR3 coding DNA: TGCGCCAGCAAGGTCCCTGGGGCCAACGTCCTGACTTTC. It is translated as CASKVPGANVLTF.

Worth noting for this clonotype: Relative to the germline gene, one junction end is altered; a read error may explain this. The chain has TRBV11-2 and TRBJ2-5; the D gene is possibly TRBD1 (5 bases). CDR1 and CDR2 (germline): SGHAT, FQNNGV. CDR3 length equals 15 residues. Here the CDR3 reads CASGLAETVQETQYF. DNA for the CDR3: TGTGCCAGCGGCTTAGCAGAGACAGTCCAAGAGACCCAGTACTTC. The complete variable domain, with remaining parts taken from reference TRBV11-2 and TRBJ2-5, reads EAGVAQSPRYKIIEKRQSVAFWCNPISGHATLYWYQQILGQGPKLLIQFQNNGVVDDSQLPKDRFSAERLKGVDSTLKIQPAKLEDSAVYLCASGLAETVQETQYFGPGTRLLVL.

Only a few counts were recorded for this clonotype. This sequence joins TRBV9 and TRBJ2-4, with D tentatively TRBD1 or TRBD2 (5 bases each). The end of the DNA is better explained by TRBJ2-7, so the J call may be wrong. The CDR3 is 13 amino acids. Germline CDR1 SGDLS, CDR2 YYNGEE. CDR3 DNA sequence: TGTGCCAGCAGCGTGGGACCTGATTACGAGCAGTACTTC. It is translated as CASSVGPDYEQYF.

This clonotype was picked up a small number of times. V usage is TRBV12-3 or TRBV12-4 and J usage is TRBJ2-4; tentatively, D is TRBD2 (5 bases). The CDR3 loop spans 18 amino acids. V was pared by 2 bases and J by 1 base, with 18 bases between. CDR3 protein: CASSLSFWSGKAKNIQYF. For the CDR3, the DNA is TGTGCCAGCAGTTTATCGTTTTGGAGCGGAAAGGCCAAAAACATTCAGTACTTC.